This T cell receptor beta chain was sequenced in a study of blood T cell repertoires in COVID-19 (dated by TCRdb to the early 2020s). General notes on the study: Samples covering the acute and convalescent phases of COVID-19 were provided by collaborators in the United States, Italy and Spain. The prospective study material was composed of cDNA or gDNA derived from T cells, B-cell-depleted T cells, or PBMCs. Deeply sampled blood TCRbeta repertoires from subjects exposed to, actively infected with, or recovered from COVID-19 were included in the dataset. The repertoires were released in a freely available public database meant as a resource for research on the immune response to SARS-CoV-2. The samples were drawn from the first 160 participants of the ongoing ImmuneRACE study and from some 1,300 subjects provided by 6 global collaborators. A de-identified subject ID, COVID-19 status, age in years and sex were almost always included in the sample metadata. Where available, HLA class I and class II types were obtained from metadata supplied by the sample provider rather than from assay-based typing. On the study overall, not on this receptor specifically: How much clinical and demographic metadata was included differed by source and by participant, and the metadata was provided uncurated.

Comment on this clone: Its antigen is not yet known. Base qualities are missing; no much larger clone stands one base away.

Collaborating institutions collected whole blood in K2EDTA tubes following their own protocols. For TCRbeta analysis, collaborators shipped samples in one of three forms: frozen whole blood, isolated PBMCs, or DNA extracted from either of those sample types. The CDR3, cysteine through phenylalanine, is 14 amino acids long. Here the CDR3 DNA is all that survives: 42 bases in frame from base 1. Trimmed from V: 5 bases; trimmed from J: 5 bases; junction bases lacking a gene match: 5. Per the germline V gene (reference sequence), LNHDA is the CDR1 and SQIVND is the CDR2. TCRbeta CDR3 regions were amplified from genomic DNA by means of the immunoSEQ Assay, a bias-controlled multiplex PCR. In the source study's methods: Nucleated cell counts per sample were estimated from amplification of reference gene primers within the assay. To quantify the absolute abundance of each unique TCRbeta CDR3 rearrangement, sequence reads were collapsed and filtered. For each sample, productive Simpson clonality was calculated as the square root of Simpson's diversity index across productive rearrangements. The table was pulled from immuneACCESS by TCRdb, which kept in-frame rearrangements only. Such tables lose some clones; where checked, under half of the loss comes from unresolved V genes, and the rest has no known cause. V and J calls and clone size are those listed in that table; D and trimming were worked out from the DNA. Across this sample there are a few hundred thousand clones, with more than 75% seen only once. Of the sample, about 4.5% falls within the top ten clones.

The clonotype was recovered from a man aged 50-59 years with acute or convalescent COVID-19. The chain uses TRBV19 and TRBJ1-4, with 7 junctional bases fitting TRBD1. Material for sequencing was peripheral blood. The sequence in DNA is TGTGCCAGTAGTTTGGACAGGAACAATGAAAAACTGTTTTTT. Translation gives CASSLDRNNEKLFF.